This TCR gamma chain is from a study of Vδ1+ human thymocytes. Study results and limitations: In the thymus, TRG and TRD repertoires looked highly polyclonal with Gaussian CDR3 lengths.

For this clone: Its specificity is unknown. At the DNA level, this CDR3 is encoded by other sequences in the same sample as well.

V lost 1 base, J lost 2 bases, and 4 bases stayed unmatched. The CDR3 has 15 amino acids. Germline V CDR1 and CDR2: EGSTGY, YDSYTSSV. RNA was extracted from the cells and then reverse transcribed. CDR3 amplicons came from multiplex PCR with pooled V-gene forward and constant-region reverse primers. TCRdb reprocessed the multiplex PCR reads through CATT. In the table there are 36,000 or so gamma-chain clones, 20% to 25% of which are singletons. This TCR was recovered from a girl younger than two who had congenital heart surgery. Sequencing was carried out using Vdelta1+ gamma-delta thymocytes from the thymus. Subset: FACS-sorted CD3+ TCRalphabeta- TCRVdelta1+ TCRVdelta2- thymocytes. The V call is TRGV4, the J call TRGJP2. In nucleotides, the CDR3 is TGTGCCACCTGGGATGGACGGAGTAGTGATTGGATCAAGACGTTT. This encodes CATWDGRSSDWIKTF.